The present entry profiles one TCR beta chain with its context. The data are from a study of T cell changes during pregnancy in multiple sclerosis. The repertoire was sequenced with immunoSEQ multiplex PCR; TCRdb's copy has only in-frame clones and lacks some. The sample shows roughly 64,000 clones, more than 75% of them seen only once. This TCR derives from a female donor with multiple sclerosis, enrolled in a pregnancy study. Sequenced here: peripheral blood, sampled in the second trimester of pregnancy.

The CDR3 nucleotides are TGCAGCGTGAGCAGGGGGAACTATGGCTACACCTTC. As protein: CSVSRGNYGYTF. The chain joins TRBV29-1 to TRBJ1-2; 7 nucleotides match TRBD1. After removal of 6 bases from V and 2 bases from J, the junction contained 3 bases not matched to a gene. Per the germline V gene, CDR1 is SQVTM and CDR2 is ANQGSEA. The CDR3 runs 12 residues.